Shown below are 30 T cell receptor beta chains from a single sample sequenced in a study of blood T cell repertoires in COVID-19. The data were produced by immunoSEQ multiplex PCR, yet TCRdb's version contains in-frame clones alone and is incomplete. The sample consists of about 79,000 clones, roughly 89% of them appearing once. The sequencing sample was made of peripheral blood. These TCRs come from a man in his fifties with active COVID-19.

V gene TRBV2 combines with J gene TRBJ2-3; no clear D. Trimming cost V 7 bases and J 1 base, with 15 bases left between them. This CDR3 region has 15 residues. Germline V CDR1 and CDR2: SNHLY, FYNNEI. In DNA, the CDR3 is TGTGCCAGCATCCCCTTAGAGCTCGGCACAGATACGCAGTATTTT. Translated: CASIPLELGTDTQYF.

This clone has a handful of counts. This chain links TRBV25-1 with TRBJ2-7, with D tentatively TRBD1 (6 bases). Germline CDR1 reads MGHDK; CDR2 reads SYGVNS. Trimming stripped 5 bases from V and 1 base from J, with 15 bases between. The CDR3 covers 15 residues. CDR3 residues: CASSLGTKPSYEQYF. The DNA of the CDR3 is TGTGCCAGCAGTCTCGGGACAAAGCCTTCCTACGAGCAGTACTTC.

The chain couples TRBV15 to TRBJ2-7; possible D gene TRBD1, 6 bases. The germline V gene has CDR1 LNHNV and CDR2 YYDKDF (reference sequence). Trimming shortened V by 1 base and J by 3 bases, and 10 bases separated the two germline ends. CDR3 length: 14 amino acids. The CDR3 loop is CATSRAPGVYEQYF. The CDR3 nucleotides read TGTGCCACCAGCAGAGCCCCAGGGGTCTACGAGCAGTACTTC.

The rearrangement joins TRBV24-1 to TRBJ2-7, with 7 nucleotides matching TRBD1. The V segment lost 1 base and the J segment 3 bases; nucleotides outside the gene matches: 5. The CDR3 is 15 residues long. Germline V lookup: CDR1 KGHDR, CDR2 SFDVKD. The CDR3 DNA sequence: TGTGCCACCAGTGATTTTGACAGGGAGTGCTACGAGCAGTACTTC. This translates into CATSDFDRECYEQYF.

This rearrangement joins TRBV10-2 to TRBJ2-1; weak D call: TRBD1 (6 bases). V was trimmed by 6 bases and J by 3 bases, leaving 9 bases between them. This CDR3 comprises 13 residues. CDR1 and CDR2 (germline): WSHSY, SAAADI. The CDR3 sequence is CASRQGRYNEQFF. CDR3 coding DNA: TGCGCCAGCAGGCAGGGGCGCTACAATGAGCAGTTCTTC.

CDR3: CASSFSRGSGTGELFF. The DNA of the CDR3 is TGTGCCAGCAGCTTCTCCCGCGGGTCGGGCACCGGGGAGCTGTTTTTT. V gene TRBV7-3 combines with J gene TRBJ2-2, with a weak D call TRBD2 (5 bases). There are 16 residues in the CDR3. From germline, CDR1 is SGHTA and CDR2 FQGTGA. Trimming pared 3 bases from V and 4 bases from J, leaving 15 bases between.

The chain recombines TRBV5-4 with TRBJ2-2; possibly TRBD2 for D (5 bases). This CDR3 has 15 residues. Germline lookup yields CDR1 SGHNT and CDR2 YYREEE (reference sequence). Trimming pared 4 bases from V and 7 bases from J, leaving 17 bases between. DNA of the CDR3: TGTGCCAGCAGCCTGGGCGGGTCCCTTTACGGGGAGCTGTTTTTT. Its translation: CASSLGGSLYGELFF.

CDR3: CASSQVLPGEQYF. CDR3 sequence (DNA): TGTGCCAGCAGCCAAGTACTGCCAGGGGAGCAGTACTTC. This rearrangement joins TRBV3-1 (or the pseudogene TRBV3-2) to TRBJ2-7; possible D gene TRBD1, 5 bases. V was clipped by 1 base and J by 7 bases, with 11 bases between them. The germline V gene has CDR1 LGHDT and CDR2 YNNKEL (reference sequence). The CDR3 runs 13 residues.

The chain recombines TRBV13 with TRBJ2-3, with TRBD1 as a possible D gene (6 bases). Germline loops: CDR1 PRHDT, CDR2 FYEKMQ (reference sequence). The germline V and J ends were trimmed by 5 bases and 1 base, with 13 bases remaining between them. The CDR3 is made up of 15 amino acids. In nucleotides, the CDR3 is TGTGCCAGCAGCAGGGTCGAGGGGGGCACAGATACGCAGTATTTT. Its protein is CASSRVEGGTDTQYF.

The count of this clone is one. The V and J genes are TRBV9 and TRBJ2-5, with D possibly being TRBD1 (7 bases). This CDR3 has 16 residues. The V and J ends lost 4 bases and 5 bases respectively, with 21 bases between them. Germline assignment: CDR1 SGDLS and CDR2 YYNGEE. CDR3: CASSPRGVALGETQYF. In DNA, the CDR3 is TGTGCCAGCAGCCCCAGGGGGGTAGCCCTTGGGGAGACCCAGTACTTC.

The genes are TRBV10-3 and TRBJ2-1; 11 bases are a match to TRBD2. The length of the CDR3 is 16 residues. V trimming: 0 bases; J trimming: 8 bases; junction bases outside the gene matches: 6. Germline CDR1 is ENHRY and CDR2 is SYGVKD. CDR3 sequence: CAISESFSGGAHEQFF. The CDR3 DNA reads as TGTGCCATCAGTGAGTCGTTTAGCGGGGGGGCCCATGAGCAGTTCTTC.

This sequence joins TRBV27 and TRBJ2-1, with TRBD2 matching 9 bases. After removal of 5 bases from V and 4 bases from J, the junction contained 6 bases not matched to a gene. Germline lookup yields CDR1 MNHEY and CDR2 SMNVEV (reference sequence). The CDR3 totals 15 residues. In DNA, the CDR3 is TGTGCCAGCAGTCCCTTAGCGGGAGCGTACAATGAGCAGTTCTTC. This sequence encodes CASSPLAGAYNEQFF.

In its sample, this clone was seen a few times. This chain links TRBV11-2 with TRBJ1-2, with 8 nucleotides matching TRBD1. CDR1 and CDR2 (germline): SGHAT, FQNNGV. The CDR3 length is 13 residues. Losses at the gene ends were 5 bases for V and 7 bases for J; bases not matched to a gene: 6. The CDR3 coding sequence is TGTGCCAGCAGCCCGTCAGGGGGCGGTGGCTACACCTTC. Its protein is CASSPSGGGGYTF.

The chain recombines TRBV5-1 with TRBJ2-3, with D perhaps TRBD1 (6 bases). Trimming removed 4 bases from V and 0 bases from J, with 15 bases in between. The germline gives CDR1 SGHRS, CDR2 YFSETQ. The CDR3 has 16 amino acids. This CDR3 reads CASSTGSASSTDTQYF. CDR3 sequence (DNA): TGCGCCAGCAGCACAGGGAGTGCTTCTAGCACAGATACGCAGTATTTT.

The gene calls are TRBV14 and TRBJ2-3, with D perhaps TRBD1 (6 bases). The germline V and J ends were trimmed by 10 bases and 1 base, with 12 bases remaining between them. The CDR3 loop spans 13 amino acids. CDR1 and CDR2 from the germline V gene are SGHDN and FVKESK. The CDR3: CATRRTGTDTQYF. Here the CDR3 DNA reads TGTGCCACCCGCCGGACAGGCACAGATACGCAGTATTTT.

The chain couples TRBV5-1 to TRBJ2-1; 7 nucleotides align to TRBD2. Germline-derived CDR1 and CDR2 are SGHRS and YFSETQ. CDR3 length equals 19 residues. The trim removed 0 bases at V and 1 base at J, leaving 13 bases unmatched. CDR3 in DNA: TGCGCCAGCAGCTTGGTGGCGCGGGCACTAGCGAGTTCCTACAATGAGCAGTTCTTC. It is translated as CASSLVARALASSYNEQFF.

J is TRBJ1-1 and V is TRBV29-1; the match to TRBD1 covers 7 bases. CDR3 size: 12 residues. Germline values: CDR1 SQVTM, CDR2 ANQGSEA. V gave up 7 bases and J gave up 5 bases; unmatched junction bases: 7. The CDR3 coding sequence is TGCAGCGGCCAGGGGGACGGAACTGAAGCTTTCTTT. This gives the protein CSGQGDGTEAFF.

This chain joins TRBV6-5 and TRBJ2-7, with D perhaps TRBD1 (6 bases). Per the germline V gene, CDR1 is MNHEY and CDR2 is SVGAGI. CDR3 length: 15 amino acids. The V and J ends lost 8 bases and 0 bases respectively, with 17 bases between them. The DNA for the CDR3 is TGTGCCAGCGGGCGCTCGGACAGCTTCTCCTACGAGCAGTACTTC. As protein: CASGRSDSFSYEQYF.

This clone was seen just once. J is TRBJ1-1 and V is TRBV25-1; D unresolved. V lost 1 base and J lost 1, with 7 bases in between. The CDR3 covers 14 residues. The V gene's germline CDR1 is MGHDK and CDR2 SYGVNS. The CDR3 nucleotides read TGTGCCAGCAGTGAATCCGGCGGGAACACTGAAGCTTTCTTT. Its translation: CASSESGGNTEAFF.

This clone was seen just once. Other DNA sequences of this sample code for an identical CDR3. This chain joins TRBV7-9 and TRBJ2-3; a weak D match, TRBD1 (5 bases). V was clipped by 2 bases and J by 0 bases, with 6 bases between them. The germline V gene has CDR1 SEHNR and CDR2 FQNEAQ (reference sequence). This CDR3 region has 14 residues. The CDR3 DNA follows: TGTGCCAGCAGCTTAACAGGAAGCACAGATACGCAGTATTTT. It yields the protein CASSLTGSTDTQYF.

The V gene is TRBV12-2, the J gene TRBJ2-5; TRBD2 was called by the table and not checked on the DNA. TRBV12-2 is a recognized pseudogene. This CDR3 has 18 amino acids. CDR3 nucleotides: TGTGCAAGTCGCTTTCCGGGACTAGCGGGAGGGCCGGCAGAGACCCAGTACTTC. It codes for CASRFPGLAGGPAETQYF.

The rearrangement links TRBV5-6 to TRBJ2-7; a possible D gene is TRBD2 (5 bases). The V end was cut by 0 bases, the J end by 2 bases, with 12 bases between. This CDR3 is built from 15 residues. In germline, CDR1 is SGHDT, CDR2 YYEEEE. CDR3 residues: CASSLVAGPTYEQYF. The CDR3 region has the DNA TGTGCCAGCAGCTTGGTGGCGGGTCCCACCTACGAGCAGTACTTC.

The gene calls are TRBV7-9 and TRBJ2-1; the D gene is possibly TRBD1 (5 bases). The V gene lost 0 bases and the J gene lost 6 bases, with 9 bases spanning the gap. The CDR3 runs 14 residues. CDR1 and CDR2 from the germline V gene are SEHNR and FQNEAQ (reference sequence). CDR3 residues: CASSLAGGANEQFF. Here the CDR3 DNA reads TGTGCCAGCAGCTTAGCGGGTGGGGCCAATGAGCAGTTCTTC.

The CDR3 here is CASSLLAFGETQYF. In DNA, the CDR3 is TGTGCCAGCAGCCTACTAGCGTTTGGAGAGACCCAGTACTTC. This rearrangement joins TRBV5-6 to TRBJ2-5, with TRBD2 matching 7 bases. The CDR3 sequence is 14 residues long. V lost 4 bases, J lost 4 bases, and 7 bases stayed unmatched. The germline gives CDR1 SGHDT, CDR2 YYEEEE. The whole variable domain, filled in from reference TRBV5-6 and TRBJ2-5, reads DAGVTQSPTHLIKTRGQQVTLRCSPKSGHDTVSWYQQALGQGPQFIFQYYEEEERQRGNFPDRFSGHQFPNYSSELNVNALLLGDSALYLCASSLLAFGETQYFGPGTRLLVL.

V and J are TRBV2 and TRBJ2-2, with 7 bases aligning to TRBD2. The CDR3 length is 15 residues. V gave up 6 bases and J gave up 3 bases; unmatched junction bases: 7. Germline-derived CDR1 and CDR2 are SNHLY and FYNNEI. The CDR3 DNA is TGTGCCAGCAGAGACCGGGGGGACCACACCGGGGAGCTGTTTTTT. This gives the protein CASRDRGDHTGELFF.

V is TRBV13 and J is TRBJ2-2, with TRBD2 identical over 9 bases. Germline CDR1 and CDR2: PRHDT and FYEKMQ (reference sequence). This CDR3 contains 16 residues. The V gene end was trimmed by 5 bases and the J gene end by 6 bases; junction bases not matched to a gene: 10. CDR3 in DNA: TGTGCCAGCAGCCCTGGAATAGCGGGAGTAGCCGGGGAGCTGTTTTTT. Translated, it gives CASSPGIAGVAGELFF.

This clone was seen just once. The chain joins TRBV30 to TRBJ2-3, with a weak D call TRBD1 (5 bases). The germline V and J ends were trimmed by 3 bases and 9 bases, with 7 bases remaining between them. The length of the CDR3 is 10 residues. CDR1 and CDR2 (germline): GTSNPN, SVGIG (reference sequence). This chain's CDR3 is CAWSRTTQYF. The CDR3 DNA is TGTGCCTGGAGCAGGACAACGCAGTATTTT.

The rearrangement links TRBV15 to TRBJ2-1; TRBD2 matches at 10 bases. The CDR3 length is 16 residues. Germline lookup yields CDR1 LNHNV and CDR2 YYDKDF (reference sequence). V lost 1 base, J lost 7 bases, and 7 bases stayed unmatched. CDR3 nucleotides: TGTGCCACCAGCAGAGGTGGACTAGCGGTTCAAAATGAGCAGTTCTTC. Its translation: CATSRGGLAVQNEQFF.

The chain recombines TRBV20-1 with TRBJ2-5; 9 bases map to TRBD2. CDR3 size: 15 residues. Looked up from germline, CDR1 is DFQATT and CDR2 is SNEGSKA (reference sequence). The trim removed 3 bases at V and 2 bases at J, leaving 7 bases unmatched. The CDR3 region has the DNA TGCAGTGCTAGTTCGACGGGACTAGCTCAAGAGACCCAGTACTTC. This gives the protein CSASSTGLAQETQYF.

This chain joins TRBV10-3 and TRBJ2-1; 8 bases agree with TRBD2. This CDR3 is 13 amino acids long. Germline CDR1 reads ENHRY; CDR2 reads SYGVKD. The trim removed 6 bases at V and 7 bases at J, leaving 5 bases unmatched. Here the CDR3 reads CAISGGDLNEQFF. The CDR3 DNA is TGTGCCATCAGCGGGGGGGATTTAAATGAGCAGTTCTTC.